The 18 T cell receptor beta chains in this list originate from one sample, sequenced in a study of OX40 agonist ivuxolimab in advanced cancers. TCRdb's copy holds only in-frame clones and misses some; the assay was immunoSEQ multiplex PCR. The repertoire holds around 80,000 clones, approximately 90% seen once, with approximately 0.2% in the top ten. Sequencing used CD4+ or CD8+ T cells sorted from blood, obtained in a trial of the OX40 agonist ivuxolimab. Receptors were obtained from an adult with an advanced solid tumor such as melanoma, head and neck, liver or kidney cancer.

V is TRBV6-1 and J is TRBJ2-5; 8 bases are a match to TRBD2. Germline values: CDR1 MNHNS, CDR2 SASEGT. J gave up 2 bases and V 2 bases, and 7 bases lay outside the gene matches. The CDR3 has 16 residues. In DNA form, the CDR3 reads TGTGCCAGCAGTGAACTACTCGGCGGGGGGCAAGAGACCCAGTACTTC. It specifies CASSELLGGGQETQYF.

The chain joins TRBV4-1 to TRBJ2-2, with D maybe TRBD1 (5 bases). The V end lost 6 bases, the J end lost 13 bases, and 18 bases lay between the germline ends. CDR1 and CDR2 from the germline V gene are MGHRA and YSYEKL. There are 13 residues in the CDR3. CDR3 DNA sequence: TGCGCCAGCAGACGCACAGGAGAGAGGAGGCTGTTTTTT. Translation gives CASRRTGERRLFF.

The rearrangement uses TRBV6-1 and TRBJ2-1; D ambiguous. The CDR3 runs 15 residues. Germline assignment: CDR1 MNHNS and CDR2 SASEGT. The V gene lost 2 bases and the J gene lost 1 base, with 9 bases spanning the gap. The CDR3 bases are TGTGCCAGCAGTGAATTAGGGAAATCCTACAATGAGCAGTTCTTC. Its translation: CASSELGKSYNEQFF.

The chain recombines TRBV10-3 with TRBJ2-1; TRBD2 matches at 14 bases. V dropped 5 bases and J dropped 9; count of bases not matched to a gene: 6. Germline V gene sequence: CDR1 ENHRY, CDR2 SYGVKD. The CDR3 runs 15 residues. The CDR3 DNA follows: TGTGCCATCAGTTCCGGGACTAGCGGGAGTCGTGAGCAGTTCTTC. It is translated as CAISSGTSGSREQFF.

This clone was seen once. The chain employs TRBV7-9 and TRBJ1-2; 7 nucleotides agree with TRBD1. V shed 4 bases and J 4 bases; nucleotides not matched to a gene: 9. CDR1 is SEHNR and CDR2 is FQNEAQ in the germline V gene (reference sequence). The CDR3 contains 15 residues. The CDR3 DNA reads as TGTGCCAGCAGCTCTATGCAGGGGACAGCCTATGGCTACACCTTC. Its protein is CASSSMQGTAYGYTF.

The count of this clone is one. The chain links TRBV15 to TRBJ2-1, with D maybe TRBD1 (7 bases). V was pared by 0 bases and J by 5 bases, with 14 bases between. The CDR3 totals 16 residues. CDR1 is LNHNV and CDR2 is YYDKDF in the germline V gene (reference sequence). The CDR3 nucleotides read TGTGCCACCAGCAGAGATCGAGACAGGGAGGACAATGAGCAGTTCTTC. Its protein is CATSRDRDREDNEQFF.

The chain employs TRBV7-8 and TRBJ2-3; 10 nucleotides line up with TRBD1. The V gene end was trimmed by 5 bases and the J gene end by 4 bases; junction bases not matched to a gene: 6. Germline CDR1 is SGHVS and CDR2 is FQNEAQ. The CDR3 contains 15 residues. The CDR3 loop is CASSLDRGQADTQYF. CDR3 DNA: TGTGCCAGCAGCCTCGACAGGGGGCAGGCAGATACGCAGTATTTT.

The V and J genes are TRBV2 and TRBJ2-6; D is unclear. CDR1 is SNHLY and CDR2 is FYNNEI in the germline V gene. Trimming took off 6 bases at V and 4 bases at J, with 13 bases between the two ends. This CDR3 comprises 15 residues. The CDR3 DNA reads TGTGCCAGCAGCCTACTACCGTCCGGGGCCAACGTCCTGACTTTC. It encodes CASSLLPSGANVLTF. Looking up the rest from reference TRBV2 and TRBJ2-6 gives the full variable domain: EPEVTQTPSHQVTQMGQEVILRCVPISNHLYFYWYRQILGQKVEFLVSFYNNEISEKSEIFDDQFSVERPDGSNFTLKIRSTKLEDSAMYFCASSLLPSGANVLTFGAGSRLTVL.

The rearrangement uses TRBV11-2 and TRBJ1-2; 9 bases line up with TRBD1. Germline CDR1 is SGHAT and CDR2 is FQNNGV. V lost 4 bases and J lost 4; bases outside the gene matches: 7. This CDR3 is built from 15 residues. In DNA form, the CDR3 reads TGTGCCAGCAGCTCTAAACTGGGACAGGGCTATGGCTACACCTTC. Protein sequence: CASSSKLGQGYGYTF.

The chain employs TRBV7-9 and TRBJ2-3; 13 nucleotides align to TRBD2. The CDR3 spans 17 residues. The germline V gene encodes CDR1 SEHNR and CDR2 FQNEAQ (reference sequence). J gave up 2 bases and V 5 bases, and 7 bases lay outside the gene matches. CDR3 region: CASSPGTSGEFTDTQYF. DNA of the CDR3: TGTGCCAGCAGCCCCGGGACTAGCGGGGAATTCACAGATACGCAGTATTTT.

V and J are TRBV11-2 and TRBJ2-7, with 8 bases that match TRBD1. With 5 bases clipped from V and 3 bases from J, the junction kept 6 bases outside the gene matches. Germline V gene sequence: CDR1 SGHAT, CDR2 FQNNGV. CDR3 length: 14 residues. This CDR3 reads CASSLRTGIYEQYF. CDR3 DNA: TGTGCCAGCAGCCTTCGGACAGGGATCTACGAGCAGTACTTC.

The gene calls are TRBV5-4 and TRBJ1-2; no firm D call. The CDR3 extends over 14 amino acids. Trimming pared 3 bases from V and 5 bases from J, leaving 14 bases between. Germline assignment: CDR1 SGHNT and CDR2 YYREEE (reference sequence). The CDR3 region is CASSSRQNPYGYTF. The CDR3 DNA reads TGTGCCAGCAGCTCCCGGCAGAACCCTTATGGCTACACCTTC. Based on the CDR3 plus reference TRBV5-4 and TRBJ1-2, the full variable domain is ETGVTQSPTHLIKTRGQQVTLRCSSQSGHNTVSWYQQALGQGPQFIFQYYREEENGRGNFPPRFSGLQFPNYSSELNVNALELDDSALYLCASSSRQNPYGYTFGSGTRLTVV.

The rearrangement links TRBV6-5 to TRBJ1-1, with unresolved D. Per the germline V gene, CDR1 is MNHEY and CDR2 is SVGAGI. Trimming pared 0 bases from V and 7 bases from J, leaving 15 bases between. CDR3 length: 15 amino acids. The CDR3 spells CASSYSHPRTHEAFF. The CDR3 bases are TGTGCCAGCAGTTACTCTCACCCTAGGACTCATGAAGCTTTCTTT.

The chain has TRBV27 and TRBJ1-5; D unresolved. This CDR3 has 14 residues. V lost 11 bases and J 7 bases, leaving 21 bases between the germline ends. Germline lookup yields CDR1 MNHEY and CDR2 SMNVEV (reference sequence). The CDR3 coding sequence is TGTGCCCGCCAAACGGGCCAAAGGGCCCAGCCCCAGCATTTT. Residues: CARQTGQRAQPQHF.

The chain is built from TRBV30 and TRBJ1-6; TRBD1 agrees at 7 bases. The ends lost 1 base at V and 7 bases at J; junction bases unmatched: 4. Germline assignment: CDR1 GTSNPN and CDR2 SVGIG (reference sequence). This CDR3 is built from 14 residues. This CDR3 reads CAWSAGQRNSPLHF. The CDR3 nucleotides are TGTGCCTGGAGTGCGGGACAGAGAAATTCACCCCTCCACTTT.

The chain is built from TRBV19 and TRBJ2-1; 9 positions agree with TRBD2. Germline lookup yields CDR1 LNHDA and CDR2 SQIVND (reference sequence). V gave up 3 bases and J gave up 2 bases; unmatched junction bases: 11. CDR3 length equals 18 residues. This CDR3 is CASSISAGGTIPYNEQFF. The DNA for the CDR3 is TGTGCCAGTAGTATTTCAGCGGGAGGCACGATCCCCTACAATGAGCAGTTCTTC.

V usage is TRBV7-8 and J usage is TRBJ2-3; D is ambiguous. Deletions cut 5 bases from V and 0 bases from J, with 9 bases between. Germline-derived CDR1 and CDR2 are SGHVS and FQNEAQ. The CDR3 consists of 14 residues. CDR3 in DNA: TGTGCCAGCAGCCCCGAGTTTAGCACAGATACGCAGTATTTT. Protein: CASSPEFSTDTQYF.

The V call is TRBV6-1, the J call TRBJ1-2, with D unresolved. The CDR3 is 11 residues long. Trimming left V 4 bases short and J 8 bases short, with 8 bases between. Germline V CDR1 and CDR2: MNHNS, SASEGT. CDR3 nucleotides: TGTGCCAGCAGTGCCTCCCTAGGCTACACCTTC. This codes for CASSASLGYTF.